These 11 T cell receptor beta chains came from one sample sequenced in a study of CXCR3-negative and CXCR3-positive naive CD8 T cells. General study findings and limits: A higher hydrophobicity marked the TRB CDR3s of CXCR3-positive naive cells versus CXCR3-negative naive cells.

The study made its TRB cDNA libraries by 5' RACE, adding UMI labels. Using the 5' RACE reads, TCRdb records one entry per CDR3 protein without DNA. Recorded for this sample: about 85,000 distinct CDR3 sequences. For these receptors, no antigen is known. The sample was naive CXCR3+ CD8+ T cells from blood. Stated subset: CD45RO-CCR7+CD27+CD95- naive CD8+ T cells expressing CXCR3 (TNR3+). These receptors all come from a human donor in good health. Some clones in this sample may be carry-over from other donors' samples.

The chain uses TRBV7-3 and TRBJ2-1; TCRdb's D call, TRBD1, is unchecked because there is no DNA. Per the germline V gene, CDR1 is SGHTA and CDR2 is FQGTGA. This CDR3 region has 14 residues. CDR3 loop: CASSFSGTYNEQFF.

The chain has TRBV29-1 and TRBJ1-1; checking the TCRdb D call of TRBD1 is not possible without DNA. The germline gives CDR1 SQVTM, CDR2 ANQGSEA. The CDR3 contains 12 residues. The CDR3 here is CSSQGAGTEAFF.

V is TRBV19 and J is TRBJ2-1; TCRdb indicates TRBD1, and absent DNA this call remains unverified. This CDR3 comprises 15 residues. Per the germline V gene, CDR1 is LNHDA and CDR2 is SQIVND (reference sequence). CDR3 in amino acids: CASSIGTGLGNEQFF. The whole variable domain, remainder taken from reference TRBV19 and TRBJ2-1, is DGGITQSPKYLFRKEGQNVTLSCEQNLNHDAMYWYRQDPGQGLRLIYYSQIVNDFQKGDIAEGYSVSREKKESFPLTVTSAQKNPTAFYLCASSIGTGLGNEQFFGPGTRLTVL.

The CDR3 is CASSLRDLNQPQHF. The chain links TRBV6-6 to TRBJ1-5; TCRdb designates TRBD1, a call that cannot be tested without DNA. This CDR3 spans 14 amino acids. Per the germline V gene, CDR1 is MNHNY and CDR2 is SVGAGI (reference sequence).

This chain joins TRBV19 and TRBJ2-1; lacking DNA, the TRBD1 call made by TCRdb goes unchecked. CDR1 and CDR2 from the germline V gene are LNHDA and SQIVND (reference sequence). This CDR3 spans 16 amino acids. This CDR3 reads CASIGSGTPFYNEQFF.

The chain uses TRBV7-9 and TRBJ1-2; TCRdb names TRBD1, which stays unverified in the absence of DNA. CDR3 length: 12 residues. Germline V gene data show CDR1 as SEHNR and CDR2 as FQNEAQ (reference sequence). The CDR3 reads CAGDRGYYGYTF.

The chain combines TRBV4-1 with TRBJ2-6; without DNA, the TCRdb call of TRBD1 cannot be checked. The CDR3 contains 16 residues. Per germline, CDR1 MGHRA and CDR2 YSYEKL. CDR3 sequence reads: CASWGQGAPGANVLTF.

The CDR3 here is CASSWDRGYEQYF. This rearrangement joins TRBV23-1 to TRBJ2-7; without DNA, the TCRdb call of TRBD1 cannot be checked. TRBV23-1 is labeled an ORF, and its function is uncertain. CDR3 length: 13 residues.

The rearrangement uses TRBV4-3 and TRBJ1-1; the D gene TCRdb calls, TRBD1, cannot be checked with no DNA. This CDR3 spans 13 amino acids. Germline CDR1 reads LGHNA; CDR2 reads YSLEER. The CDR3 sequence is CASSQEGRFGAFF.

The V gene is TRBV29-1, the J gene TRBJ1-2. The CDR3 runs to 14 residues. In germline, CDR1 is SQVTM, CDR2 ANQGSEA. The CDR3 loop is CSVEEDSPSGGYTF.

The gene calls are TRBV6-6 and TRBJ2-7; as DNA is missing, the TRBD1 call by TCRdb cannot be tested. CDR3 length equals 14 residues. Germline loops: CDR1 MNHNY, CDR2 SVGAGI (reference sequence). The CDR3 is CAGSYDVGSGEQYF.